The rows below give T cell receptor beta chains drawn from one sample of a study of response to subunit inactivated influenza vaccine. TCRdb independently ran MiXCR on the RT-PCR reads; one entry per CDR3 protein. The table has approximately 730,000 distinct CDR3 sequences, about 15% seen once. The specimen was PBMCs from blood, collected less than 15 days before vaccination. The source of these receptors is a man aged 50 to 60 who received an inactivated influenza vaccine. Each CDR3 is given with its conserved first and last residue. D genes are given only for firm matches. The size field is filled for only some rows; it gives once, few, many or a size class.

>few|TRBJ2-7|-|TRBV28
CASSRGGTVTLQYF
TGTGCCAGCAGTCGAGGGGGGACAGTAACGTTGCAGTACTTC
>-|TRBJ2-3|-|TRBV9
CASSVQDTDTQYF
TGTGCCAGCAGCGTCCAGGACACAGATACGCAGTATTTT
>-|TRBJ1-1|-|TRBV12-3/TRBV12-4
CASRNSGRSTEAFF
TGTGCCAGCCGGAATAGTGGCAGGAGCACTGAAGCTTTCTTT
>-|TRBJ2-2|TRBD1|TRBV2
CASNDRAQSGELFF
TGTGCCAGCAACGACAGGGCGCAGTCCGGGGAGCTGTTTTTT
>-|TRBJ2-3|-|TRBV4-2
CAISPGLRCSDTQYF
TGTGCCATCAGCCCGGGGCTACGCTGCTCAGATACGCAGTATTTT
>few|TRBJ2-2|TRBD2|TRBV7-2
CASSFQTSGSGELFF
TGTGCCAGCAGCTTTCAGACTAGCGGGAGCGGGGAGCTGTTTTTT
>-|TRBJ1-6|-|TRBV28
CASSLTESNSPLHF
TGTGCCAGCAGCTTAACGGAATCTAATTCACCCCTCCACTTT
>-|TRBJ2-1|-|TRBV7-2
CASSLLQGEQFF
TGTGCCAGCAGCTTATTACAGGGTGAGCAGTTCTTC
>-|TRBJ2-7|TRBD2|TRBV20-1
CSAGRLAGGPGFYEQYF
TGCAGCGCGGGTAGGCTAGCGGGAGGGCCTGGGTTCTACGAGCAGTACTTC
>-|TRBJ2-1|TRBD1|TRBV7-2
CASSPRTGGHNEQFF
TGTGCCAGCAGCCCGCGGACAGGAGGTCACAATGAGCAGTTCTTC
>-|TRBJ2-1|TRBD2|TRBV20-1
CSARGGLALNEQFF
TGCAGTGCTAGAGGGGGACTAGCACTCAATGAGCAGTTCTTC
>-|TRBJ2-4|TRBD1|TRBV4-1
CASSQEAGGLPKNIQYF
TGCGCCAGCAGCCAAGAGGCAGGGGGCCTACCCAAAAACATTCAGTACTTC
>once|TRBJ2-7|-|TRBV20-1
CSARQARQISYEQYF
TGCAGTGCTAGACAGGCCAGACAGATCTCCTACGAGCAGTACTTC
>-|TRBJ1-6|-|TRBV20-1
CSARDRTDNSPLHF
TGCAGTGCTAGAGACAGGACAGACAATTCACCCCTCCACTTT
>-|TRBJ1-1|-|TRBV12-3/TRBV12-4
CASSPDRREAFF
TGTGCCAGCAGTCCCGACAGGCGTGAAGCTTTCTTT
>-|TRBJ2-1|-|TRBV5-1
CASSLGDTSYNEQFF
TGCGCCAGCAGCTTGGGGGACACCTCCTACAATGAGCAGTTCTTC